This T cell receptor beta chain was captured in a study of response to subunit inactivated influenza vaccine. The CDR3 consists of 14 residues. Germline CDR1 and CDR2: LGHNA and YSLEER. General study points: Only a handful of new T cells, the authors suggested, are recruited with each seasonal influenza vaccination.

In TCRdb, the RT-PCR reads were re-called with MiXCR into one record per CDR3 protein. The sample contains 450,000 to 700,000 distinct CDR3 sequences, less than 15% of which appear only once. This clonotype came up a few times. Its antigen is not known. Mismatch with germline at one junction end may stem from a read error. This material consisted of PBMCs from blood, taken approximately 12 days after vaccination. The TCR sequence derives from a man in his fifties who received an inactivated influenza vaccine. The chain couples TRBV4-3 to TRBJ2-7, with a tentative D call TRBD1 (6 bases). The CDR3 nucleotides read TGCGCCAGCAGCCAAAGCCGTTTTGGGGACAAAATTAACTTC. This gives the protein CASSQSRFGDKINF.